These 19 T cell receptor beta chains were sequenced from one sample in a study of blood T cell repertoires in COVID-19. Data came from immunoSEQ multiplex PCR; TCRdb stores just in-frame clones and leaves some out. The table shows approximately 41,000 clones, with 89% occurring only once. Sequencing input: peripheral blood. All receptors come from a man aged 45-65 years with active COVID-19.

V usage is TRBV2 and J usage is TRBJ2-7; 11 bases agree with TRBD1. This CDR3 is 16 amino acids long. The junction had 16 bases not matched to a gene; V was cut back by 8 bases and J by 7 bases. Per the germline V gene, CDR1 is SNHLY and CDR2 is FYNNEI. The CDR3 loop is CASSGRGTGGVTEQYF. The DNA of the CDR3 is TGTGCCAGCTCGGGTCGGGGGACAGGGGGTGTCACAGAGCAGTACTTC.

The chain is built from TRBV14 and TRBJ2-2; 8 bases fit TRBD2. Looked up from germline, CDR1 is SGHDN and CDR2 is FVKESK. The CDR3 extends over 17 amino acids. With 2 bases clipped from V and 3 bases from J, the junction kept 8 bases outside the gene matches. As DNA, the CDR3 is TGTGCCAGCAGCCAAATTTCGGGGGGGTATGACACCGGGGAGCTGTTTTTT. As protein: CASSQISGGYDTGELFF.

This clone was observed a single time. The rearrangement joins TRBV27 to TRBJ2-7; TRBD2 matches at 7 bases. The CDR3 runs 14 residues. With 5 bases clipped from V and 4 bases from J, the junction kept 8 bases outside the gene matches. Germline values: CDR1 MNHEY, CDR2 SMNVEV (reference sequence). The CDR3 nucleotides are TGTGCCAGCAGTCCCGGACTAGAAGTTTACGAGCAGTACTTC. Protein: CASSPGLEVYEQYF.

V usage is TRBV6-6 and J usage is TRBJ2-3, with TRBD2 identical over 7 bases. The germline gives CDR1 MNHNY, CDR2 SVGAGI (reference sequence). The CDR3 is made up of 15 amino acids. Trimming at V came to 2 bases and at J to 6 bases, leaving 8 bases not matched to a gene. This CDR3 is CASSYERRGGDTQYF. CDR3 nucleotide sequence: TGTGCCAGCAGTTACGAACGAAGGGGAGGGGATACGCAGTATTTT.

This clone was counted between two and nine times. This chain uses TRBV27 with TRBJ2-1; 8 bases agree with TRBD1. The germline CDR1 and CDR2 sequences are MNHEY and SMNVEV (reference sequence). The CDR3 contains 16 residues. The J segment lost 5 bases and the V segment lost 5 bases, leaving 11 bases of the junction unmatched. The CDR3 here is CASSPPPRTGNNEQFF. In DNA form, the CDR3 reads TGTGCCAGCAGTCCGCCTCCCAGGACAGGGAACAATGAGCAGTTCTTC.

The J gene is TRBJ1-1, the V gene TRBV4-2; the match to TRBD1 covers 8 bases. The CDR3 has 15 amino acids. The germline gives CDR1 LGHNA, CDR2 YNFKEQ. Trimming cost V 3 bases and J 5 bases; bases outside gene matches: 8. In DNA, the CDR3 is TGTGCCAGCAGCCAGGTACAGGGGGTAGATACTGAAGCTTTCTTT. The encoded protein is CASSQVQGVDTEAFF.

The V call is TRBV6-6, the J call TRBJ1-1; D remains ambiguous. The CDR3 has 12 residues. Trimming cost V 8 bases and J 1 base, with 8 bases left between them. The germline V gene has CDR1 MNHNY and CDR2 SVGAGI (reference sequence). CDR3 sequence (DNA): TGTGCCAGCTCCGGGAAGAACACTGAAGCTTTCTTT. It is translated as CASSGKNTEAFF.

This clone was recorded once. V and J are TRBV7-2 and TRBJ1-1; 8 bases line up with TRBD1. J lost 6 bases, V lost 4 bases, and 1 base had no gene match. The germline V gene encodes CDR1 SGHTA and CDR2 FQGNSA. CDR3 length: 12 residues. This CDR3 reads CASSWTGSEAFF. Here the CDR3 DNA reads TGTGCCAGCAGCTGGACAGGGTCTGAAGCTTTCTTT.

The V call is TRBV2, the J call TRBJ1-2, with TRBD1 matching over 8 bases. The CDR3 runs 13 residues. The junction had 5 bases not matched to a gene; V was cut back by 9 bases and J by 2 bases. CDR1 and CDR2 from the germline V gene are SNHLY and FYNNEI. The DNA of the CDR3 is TGTGCCAGACTGGACAGGGACAACTATGGCTACACCTTC. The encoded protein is CARLDRDNYGYTF.

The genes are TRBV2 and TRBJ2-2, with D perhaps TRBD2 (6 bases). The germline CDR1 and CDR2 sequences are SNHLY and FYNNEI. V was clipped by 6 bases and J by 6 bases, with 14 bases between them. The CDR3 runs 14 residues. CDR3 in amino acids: CASSLDYGPGELFF. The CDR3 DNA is TGTGCCAGCAGCTTGGACTATGGACCCGGGGAGCTGTTTTTT.

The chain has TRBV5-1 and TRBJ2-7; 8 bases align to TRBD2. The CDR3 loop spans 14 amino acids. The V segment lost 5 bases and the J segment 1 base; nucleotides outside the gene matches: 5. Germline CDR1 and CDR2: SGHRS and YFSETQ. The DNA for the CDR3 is TGCGCCAGCAGGAGTGCGGGAGGTTCCTACGAGCAGTACTTC. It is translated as CASRSAGGSYEQYF.

The chain's CDR3 is CASSLGGGEQYF. CDR3 coding DNA: TGTGCCAGCAGCTTGGGAGGGGGCGAGCAGTACTTC. This sequence joins TRBV5-8 and TRBJ2-7; tentatively, D is TRBD1 (6 bases). From germline, CDR1 is SGHTS and CDR2 YDEGEE. CDR3 length: 12 amino acids. Between the trimmed V and J ends, which lost 0 bases and 6 bases, there was a span of 7 bases.

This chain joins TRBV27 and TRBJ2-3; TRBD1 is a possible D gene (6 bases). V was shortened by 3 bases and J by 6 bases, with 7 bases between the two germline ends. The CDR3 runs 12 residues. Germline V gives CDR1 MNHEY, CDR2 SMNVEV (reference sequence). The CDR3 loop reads CASSLRGDTQYF. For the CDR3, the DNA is TGTGCCAGCAGTTTGAGGGGGGATACGCAGTATTTT.

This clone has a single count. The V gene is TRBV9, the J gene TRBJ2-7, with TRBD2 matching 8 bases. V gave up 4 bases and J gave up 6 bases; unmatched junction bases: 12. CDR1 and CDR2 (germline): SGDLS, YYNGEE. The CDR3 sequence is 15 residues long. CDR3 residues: CASSPPGLVSSEQYF. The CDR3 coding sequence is TGTGCCAGCAGCCCTCCGGGACTAGTATCATCCGAGCAGTACTTC.

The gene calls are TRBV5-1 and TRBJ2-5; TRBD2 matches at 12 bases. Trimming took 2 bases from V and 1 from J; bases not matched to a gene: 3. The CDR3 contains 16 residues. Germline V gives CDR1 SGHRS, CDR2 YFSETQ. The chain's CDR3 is CASSFGTSGPQETQYF. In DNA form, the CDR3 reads TGCGCCAGCAGCTTCGGGACTAGCGGGCCCCAAGAGACCCAGTACTTC.

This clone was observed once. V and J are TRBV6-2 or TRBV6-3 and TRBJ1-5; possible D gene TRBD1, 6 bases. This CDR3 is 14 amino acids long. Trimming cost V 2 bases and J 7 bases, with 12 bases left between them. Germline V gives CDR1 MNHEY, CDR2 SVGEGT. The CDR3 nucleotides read TGTGCCAGCAGTTACACACAGGGAAGGCAGCCCCAGCATTTT. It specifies CASSYTQGRQPQHF.

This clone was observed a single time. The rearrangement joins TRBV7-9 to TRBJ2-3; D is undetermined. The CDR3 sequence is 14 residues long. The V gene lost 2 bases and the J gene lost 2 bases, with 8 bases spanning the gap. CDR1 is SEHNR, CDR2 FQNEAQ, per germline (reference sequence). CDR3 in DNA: TGTGCCAGCAGCTTACCTTTCCCCACAGATACGCAGTATTTT. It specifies CASSLPFPTDTQYF.

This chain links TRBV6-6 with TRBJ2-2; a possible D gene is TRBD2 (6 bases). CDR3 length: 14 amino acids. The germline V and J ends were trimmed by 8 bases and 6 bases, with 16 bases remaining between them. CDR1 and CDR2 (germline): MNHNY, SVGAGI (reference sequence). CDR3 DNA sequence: TGTGCCAGCGGAGGGCGGTTAGACCCCGGGGAGCTGTTTTTT. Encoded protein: CASGGRLDPGELFF.

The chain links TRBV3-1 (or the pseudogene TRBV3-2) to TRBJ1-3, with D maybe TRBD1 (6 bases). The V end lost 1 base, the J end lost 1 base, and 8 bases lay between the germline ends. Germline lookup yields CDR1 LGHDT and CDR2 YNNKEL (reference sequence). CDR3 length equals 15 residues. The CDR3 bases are TGTGCCAGCAGCCAAGGGGGGCTTTCTGGAAACACCATATATTTT. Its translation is CASSQGGLSGNTIYF.